These 26 T cell receptor beta chains originate from one sample sequenced in a study of CD8+ T cells in alopecia areata (dated by TCRdb to about 2018). The time point label for this specimen denotes: less than five weeks on oral tofacitinib. Interpreted using the paper, the treatment or condition label stands for: oral pan-JAK inhibitor, 5-10 mg twice daily. Library method: the immunoSEQ multiplex PCR assay. To provide template for TCR sequencing, every sample had RNA extracted and reverse transcribed into cDNA. TCRdb mirrors the immuneACCESS table, restricted to in-frame sequences. Some clones are absent from its copies; in checked studies, under half trace to an unresolved V gene, and the reason for the others is unknown. Across this sample there are some 200,000 clones, with about 57% seen only once. Roughly 1.4% of the sample is held by the ten biggest clonotypes. Here the sequenced sample was CD4+ T cells sorted from blood, taken at week 4, from a patient treated with tofacitinib. The receptors were gathered from a human donor with alopecia areata.

V and J are TRBV4-3 and TRBJ2-7; 10 bases are shared with TRBD2. CDR1 and CDR2 from the germline V gene are LGHNA and YSLEER. V lost 2 bases to trimming and J lost 2 bases; unmatched junction nucleotides: 3. The CDR3 has 15 residues. The CDR3 bases are TGCGCCAGCAGCCAACGAAGCGGGGGGGCCTACGAGCAGTACTTC. It translates to CASSQRSGGAYEQYF.

There are a few counts of this clone. The chain joins TRBV12-5 to TRBJ2-2; weak D call: TRBD1 (5 bases). Germline-derived CDR1 and CDR2 are LGHNT and FRNRAP. The CDR3 totals 15 residues. V was trimmed by 1 base and J by 5 bases, leaving 11 bases between them. CDR3: CASGLAPAGTGELFF. The CDR3 nucleotides are TGTGCTAGTGGTTTGGCACCCGCAGGGACCGGGGAGCTGTTTTTT.

This clone was recorded a few times. This rearrangement joins TRBV29-1 to TRBJ2-7; TRBD1 aligns across 8 bases. CDR1 and CDR2 (germline): SQVTM, ANQGSEA. The CDR3 is 11 amino acids. V lost 4 bases to trimming and J lost 7 bases; unmatched junction nucleotides: 3. The CDR3 protein is CSVVRGQEQYF. CDR3 nucleotides: TGCAGCGTTGTCAGGGGGCAGGAGCAGTACTTC.

J is TRBJ2-5 and V is TRBV11-2, with TRBD2 identical over 10 bases. Germline V CDR1 and CDR2: SGHAT, FQNNGV. J was trimmed by 2 bases and V by 1 base; bases with no gene match: 4. This CDR3 comprises 16 residues. This CDR3 reads CASSLGSSGGQETQYF. The CDR3 DNA reads TGTGCCAGCAGCTTAGGTTCTAGCGGGGGTCAAGAGACCCAGTACTTC.

The table lists this clone with a few counts. The chain is built from TRBV5-1 and TRBJ1-2, with D unresolved. Germline CDR1 and CDR2: SGHRS and YFSETQ. This CDR3 region has 13 residues. V lost 0 bases, J lost 6 bases, and 9 bases lay in between. The CDR3, as DNA: TGCGCCAGCAGCTTGGGGACTAATAATGGCTACACCTTC. It specifies CASSLGTNNGYTF.

This clone has only a few counts. The J gene is TRBJ2-1, the V gene TRBV29-1, with D unresolved. The ends were cut back, 4 bases at V and 9 bases at J, with 10 bases in the middle. The CDR3 is 11 residues long. CDR1 and CDR2 (germline): SQVTM, ANQGSEA. The chain's CDR3 is CSVVESSEQFF. The CDR3 DNA sequence: TGCAGCGTTGTGGAGTCGAGTGAGCAGTTCTTC.

The chain uses TRBV29-1 and TRBJ2-2, with D possibly matching TRBD1 (5 bases). The CDR3 contains 15 residues. Germline CDR1 reads SQVTM; CDR2 reads ANQGSEA. V gave up 4 bases and J gave up 5 bases, with 17 bases separating them. The CDR3 bases are TGCAGCGTTGGGGTGGCAGGGTATGGGACCGGGGAGCTGTTTTTT. As protein: CSVGVAGYGTGELFF.

This clone has more than one count but fewer than ten. V is TRBV2 and J is TRBJ1-3; D is unresolved. This CDR3 contains 12 residues. The germline CDR1 and CDR2 sequences are SNHLY and FYNNEI. V dropped 4 bases and J dropped 4 bases, with 5 bases sitting between them. The CDR3 DNA is TGTGCCAGCAGTGTGGTGGGAAACACCATATATTTT. It translates to CASSVVGNTIYF.

The chain has TRBV2 and TRBJ1-1; TRBD1 might be the D (6 bases). V was shortened by 7 bases and J by 7 bases, with 13 bases between the two germline ends. Germline V lookup: CDR1 SNHLY, CDR2 FYNNEI. The CDR3 covers 12 residues. CDR3 amino acids: CASITGWGEAFF. The CDR3 nucleotides are TGTGCCAGCATCACAGGGTGGGGTGAAGCTTTCTTT.

This clone was recorded many times. The J gene is TRBJ2-2, the V gene TRBV6-6; D gene unclear. The CDR3 length is 14 residues. Germline CDR1 reads MNHNY; CDR2 reads SVGAGI (reference sequence). V lost 7 bases and J 4 bases, leaving 13 bases between the germline ends. CDR3 sequence (DNA): TGTGCCAGCAACGATGGACGGATCACCGGGGAGCTGTTTTTT. It is translated as CASNDGRITGELFF.

This clone was seen just once. The V gene is TRBV29-1, the J gene TRBJ1-1; 7 nucleotides align to TRBD1. V gave up 7 bases and J gave up 5 bases; unmatched junction bases: 7. Looked up from germline, CDR1 is SQVTM and CDR2 is ANQGSEA. The CDR3 length is 12 residues. The CDR3 reads CSAARGVTEAFF. For the CDR3, the DNA is TGCAGCGCAGCCAGGGGGGTTACTGAAGCTTTCTTT.

V and J are TRBV7-2 and TRBJ1-1; D is unresolved. The CDR3 loop spans 14 amino acids. CDR1 is SGHTA and CDR2 is FQGNSA in the germline V gene. The V and J ends lost 1 base and 5 bases respectively, with 11 bases between them. The CDR3, as DNA: TGTGCCAGCAGCTTAGGGGCTGCTCGTACTGAAGCTTTCTTT. Translated: CASSLGAARTEAFF.

This clone showed up just a few times. CDR3: CASSIERGVEAFF. The CDR3 nucleotides are TGTGCCAGTAGTATCGAGCGGGGAGTTGAAGCTTTCTTT. The chain uses TRBV19 and TRBJ1-1, with no clear D. The CDR3 consists of 13 residues. Germline assignment: CDR1 LNHDA and CDR2 SQIVND (reference sequence). V was cut by 3 bases and J by 7 bases, with 12 bases left in between.

CDR3 amino acids: CAWMGHSGLNTEAFF. CDR3 DNA sequence: TGTGCCTGGATGGGGCACTCTGGCCTGAACACTGAAGCTTTCTTT. The gene calls are TRBV30 and TRBJ1-1; D may be TRBD1 (5 bases). The CDR3 runs 15 residues. Germline V gives CDR1 GTSNPN, CDR2 SVGIG (reference sequence). V was trimmed by 4 bases and J by 0 bases, leaving 15 bases between them.

J is TRBJ2-4 and V is TRBV29-1, with no clear D. The CDR3 is 12 residues long. Between the trimmed V and J ends, which lost 7 bases and 4 bases, there was a span of 11 bases. Per the germline V gene, CDR1 is SQVTM and CDR2 is ANQGSEA. CDR3 bases: TGCAGCGCTGCGACACTGAAAAACATTCAGTACTTC. It encodes CSAATLKNIQYF.

V usage is TRBV14 and J usage is TRBJ1-6; D perhaps matches TRBD1 (5 bases). The CDR3 runs to 15 residues. The V gene's germline CDR1 is SGHDN and CDR2 FVKESK. V was shortened by 2 bases and J by 0 bases, with 5 bases between the two germline ends. The CDR3 region is CASSQQGSYNSPLHF. As DNA, the CDR3 is TGTGCCAGCAGCCAACAGGGCTCCTATAATTCACCCCTCCACTTT.

The genes are TRBV29-1 and TRBJ1-1; 7 bases match TRBD1. The germline CDR1 and CDR2 sequences are SQVTM and ANQGSEA. CDR3 length: 14 amino acids. V gave up 6 bases and J gave up 4 bases; unmatched junction bases: 11. CDR3 DNA sequence: TGCAGCGTAGCAAGACAGGGTCGAGGCACTGAAGCTTTCTTT. Its translation is CSVARQGRGTEAFF.

The table lists this clone with a few counts. V and J are TRBV19 and TRBJ1-1, with D unresolved. V was trimmed by 1 base and J by 1 base, leaving 10 bases between them. Germline CDR1 reads LNHDA; CDR2 reads SQIVND (reference sequence). This CDR3 is 15 amino acids long. The DNA for the CDR3 is TGTGCCAGTAGTATAGCCACGGCGGGGAACACTGAAGCTTTCTTT. It yields the protein CASSIATAGNTEAFF.

The chain has TRBV30 and TRBJ2-3, with 13 bases lining up with TRBD2. The germline CDR1 and CDR2 sequences are GTSNPN and SVGIG (reference sequence). The CDR3 is made up of 16 amino acids. V lost 4 bases and J lost 2; bases outside the gene matches: 6. CDR3 protein: CAWTLGTSGATDTQYF. CDR3 nucleotide sequence: TGTGCCTGGACGCTTGGGACTAGCGGGGCCACAGATACGCAGTATTTT. Supplemented by reference TRBV30 and TRBJ2-3, the full variable domain reads SQTIHQWPATLVQPVGSPLSLECTVEGTSNPNLYWYRQAAGRGLQLLFYSVGIGQISSEVPQNLSASRPQDRQFILSSKKLLLSDSGFYLCAWTLGTSGATDTQYFGPGTRLTVL.

J is TRBJ2-1 and V is TRBV14; D is ambiguous. Germline loops: CDR1 SGHDN, CDR2 FVKESK. The length of the CDR3 is 14 residues. With 0 bases removed from V and 7 bases from J, the gap between germline ends came to 10 bases. Here the CDR3 DNA reads TGTGCCAGCAGCCAAGACGGCAGAAAGAATGAGCAGTTCTTC. Translating gives CASSQDGRKNEQFF.

The V and J genes are TRBV2 and TRBJ2-1, with a weak D call TRBD2 (5 bases). Germline-derived CDR1 and CDR2 are SNHLY and FYNNEI. This CDR3 has 13 residues. Trimming left V 2 bases short and J 7 bases short, with 9 bases between. The CDR3 region is CASSESGTNEQFF. The DNA of the CDR3 is TGTGCCAGCAGTGAATCGGGAACGAATGAGCAGTTCTTC.

This clone has just a few counts. V is TRBV6-5 and J is TRBJ1-2; 9 nucleotides line up with TRBD1. J gave up 6 bases and V 4 bases, and 9 bases lay outside the gene matches. Germline loops: CDR1 MNHEY, CDR2 SVGAGI. The CDR3 runs to 15 residues. The chain's CDR3 is CASSLTGTGNNGYTF. The CDR3 DNA follows: TGTGCCAGCAGTTTAACCGGGACAGGGAACAATGGCTACACCTTC.

This clone has a single count. J is TRBJ2-7 and V is TRBV30; D gene ambiguous. CDR3 length: 14 residues. V lost 0 bases and J lost 3, with 12 bases in between. Germline CDR1 reads GTSNPN; CDR2 reads SVGIG (reference sequence). CDR3 protein: CAWSVLGNSYEQYF. In DNA, the CDR3 is TGTGCCTGGAGTGTATTGGGCAACAGCTACGAGCAGTACTTC.

This clone has a handful of counts. The V and J genes are TRBV30 and TRBJ2-5, with a weak D call TRBD2 (5 bases). Judging by the DNA end, TRBJ2-7 fits better; the J call may be wrong. From germline, CDR1 is GTSNPN and CDR2 SVGIG (reference sequence). This CDR3 contains 11 residues. CDR3 sequence: CAWSVGGEQYF. Here the CDR3 DNA reads TGTGCCTGGAGTGTTGGAGGCGAGCAGTACTTC.

The chain uses TRBV2 and TRBJ1-6; D gene uncertain. The CDR3 has 13 residues. The germline V gene encodes CDR1 SNHLY and CDR2 FYNNEI. Trimming removed 6 bases at V and 10 bases at J, with 13 bases between. CDR3 sequence reads: CASRDDLISPLHF. As DNA, the CDR3 is TGTGCCAGCAGGGACGATCTTATCTCACCCCTCCACTTT. Drawing the rest from reference TRBV2 and TRBJ1-6, the complete variable domain is EPEVTQTPSHQVTQMGQEVILRCVPISNHLYFYWYRQILGQKVEFLVSFYNNEISEKSEIFDDQFSVERPDGSNFTLKIRSTKLEDSAMYFCASRDDLISPLHFGNGTRLTVT.

Regarding this clone: At one boundary the junction diverges from the germline segment, which might be a read error. This rearrangement joins TRBV29-1 to TRBJ1-2; 10 positions match TRBD1. Germline V CDR1 and CDR2: SQVTM, ANQGSEA. The CDR3 is made up of 13 amino acids. CDR3 residues: CSVEGQGVSGYTF. The CDR3 DNA reads as TGCAGCGTCGAAGGACAGGGGGTTAGTGGCTACACCTTC.